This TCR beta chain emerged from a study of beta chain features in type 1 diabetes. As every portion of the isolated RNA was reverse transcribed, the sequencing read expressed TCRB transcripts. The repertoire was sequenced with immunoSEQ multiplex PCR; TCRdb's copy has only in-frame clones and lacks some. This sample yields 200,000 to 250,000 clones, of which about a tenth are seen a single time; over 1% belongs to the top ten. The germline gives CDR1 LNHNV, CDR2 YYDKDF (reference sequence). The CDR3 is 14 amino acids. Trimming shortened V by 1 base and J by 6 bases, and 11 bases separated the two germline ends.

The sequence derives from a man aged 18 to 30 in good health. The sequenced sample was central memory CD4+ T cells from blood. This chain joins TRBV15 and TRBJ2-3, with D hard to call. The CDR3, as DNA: TGTGCCACCAGCAGAGGCAGAGATAAGGATACGCAGTATTTT. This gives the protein CATSRGRDKDTQYF.